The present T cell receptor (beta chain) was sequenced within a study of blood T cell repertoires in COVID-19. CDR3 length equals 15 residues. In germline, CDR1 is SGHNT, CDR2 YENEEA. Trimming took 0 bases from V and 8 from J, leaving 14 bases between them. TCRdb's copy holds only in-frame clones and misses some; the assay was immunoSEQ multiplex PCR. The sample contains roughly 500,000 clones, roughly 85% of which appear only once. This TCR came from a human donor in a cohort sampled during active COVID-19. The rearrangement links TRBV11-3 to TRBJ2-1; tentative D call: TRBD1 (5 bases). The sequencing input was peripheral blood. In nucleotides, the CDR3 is TGTGCCAGCAGCTTAGAGGCAGGGTTCGTAGATGAGCAGTTCTTC. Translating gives CASSLEAGFVDEQFF.